This T cell receptor beta chain was obtained from a study of blood T cells in healthy people across ages. Findings of the study overall: With naive T cell percentage, TCR beta diversity showed a strong correlation.

The germline V gene encodes CDR1 SGDLS and CDR2 YYNGEE. CDR3 length: 17 amino acids. V was shortened by 0 bases and J by 7 bases, with 17 bases between the two germline ends. Using a J-beta primer mix together with a sample-barcoded 5' primer, a second PCR was run for roughly 6 to 12 cycles. MiXCR, run by TCRdb on the 5' RACE reads, gives a single entry per CDR3 protein. The table lists roughly 1,800,000 distinct CDR3 sequences, 40% to 55% of them singletons. Staff drew roughly 10 milliliters of peripheral blood from each donor. On this clonotype itself: Its cognate antigen is unknown.

The source material was blood. The rearrangement links TRBV9 to TRBJ1-6; no reliable D call. The sequence was collected from a middle-aged woman in good health. The CDR3 reads CASSVDRPGFSNSPLHF. CDR3 sequence (DNA): TGTGCCAGCAGCGTAGATCGGCCGGGATTCTCGAATTCACCCCTCCACTTT.